The 19 T cell receptor beta chains reported below all come from one sample, sequenced in a study of STAT5B mutations in CD4+ large granular lymphocyte leukemia. The assay was immunoSEQ multiplex PCR, and TCRdb's table has in-frame clones only and misses some. The repertoire holds 25,000 to 35,000 clones, with 80% to 90% as singletons. Sequenced input: CD4+ T cells from blood buffy coats. The receptors were gathered from a human donor in good health.

This clone was counted once. The rearrangement links TRBV28 to TRBJ1-2; no clear D. V was trimmed by 5 bases and J by 8 bases, leaving 15 bases between them. The V gene's germline CDR1 is MDHEN and CDR2 SYDVKM. This CDR3 has 13 amino acids. This CDR3 is CASSMTVGGGYTF. The DNA for the CDR3 is TGTGCCAGCAGTATGACTGTTGGCGGCGGCTACACCTTC.

V and J are TRBV7-9 and TRBJ2-5, with D possibly TRBD2 on 6 matching bases. The better agreement between TRBJ2-7 and the DNA end casts doubt on the J call. CDR1 is SEHNR and CDR2 is FQNEAQ in the germline V gene (reference sequence). The CDR3 has 15 residues. This CDR3 is CASSSASVLNYEQYF. CDR3 nucleotides: TGTGCCAGCAGCTCCGCTAGCGTTCTTAACTACGAGCAGTACTTC.

The rearrangement joins TRBV4-1 to TRBJ2-2; weak D call: TRBD1 (6 bases). The germline CDR1 and CDR2 sequences are MGHRA and YSYEKL. Between the trimmed V and J ends, which lost 1 base and 7 bases, there was a span of 16 bases. The CDR3 extends over 16 amino acids. In DNA, the CDR3 is TGCGCCAGCAGCCAAGGGGACATTAGGAAGGACGGGGAGCTGTTTTTT. Encoded protein: CASSQGDIRKDGELFF.

The chain couples TRBV28 to TRBJ2-4; 9 bases line up with TRBD1. The CDR3 consists of 14 residues. With V trimmed by 3 bases and J by 9 bases, 6 bases remained unmatched. CDR1 is MDHEN and CDR2 is SYDVKM in the germline V gene. The CDR3 DNA is TGTGCCAGCAGTTTCCCGGGACAGGGCGTCATTCAGTACTTC. Its protein is CASSFPGQGVIQYF.

The V call is TRBV10-1, the J call TRBJ2-3; TRBD2 matches 14 bases. The CDR3 sequence is 18 residues long. V lost 3 bases to trimming and J lost 1 base; unmatched junction nucleotides: 6. Germline loops: CDR1 WNHNN, CDR2 SYGVQD (reference sequence). The chain's CDR3 is CASSDAGTSGSGTDTQYF. The CDR3 region has the DNA TGCGCCAGCAGTGATGCCGGGACTAGCGGGAGTGGCACAGATACGCAGTATTTT.

This chain joins TRBV7-8 and TRBJ2-7; D may correspond to TRBD1 or TRBD2 (5 bases each). From germline, CDR1 is SGHVS and CDR2 FQNEAQ. The V and J ends lost 2 bases and 6 bases respectively, with 17 bases between them. This CDR3 is built from 15 residues. Written as DNA, the CDR3 is TGTGCCAGCAGCTTAATGGGACCCCCCCCTTCCGAGCAGTACTTC. This translates into CASSLMGPPPSEQYF.

The rearrangement links TRBV5-1 to TRBJ1-5, with 7 bases lining up with TRBD1. Germline lookup yields CDR1 SGHRS and CDR2 YFSETQ. The CDR3 runs 15 residues. The trim removed 4 bases at V and 5 bases at J, leaving 9 bases unmatched. The CDR3 region is CASSPGQDRYQPQHF. In DNA form, the CDR3 reads TGCGCCAGCAGCCCCGGACAGGACCGGTATCAGCCCCAGCATTTT.

The J gene is TRBJ2-7, the V gene TRBV11-2; D not certain. Germline CDR1 and CDR2: SGHAT and FQNNGV. V was cut by 3 bases and J by 1 base, with 13 bases left in between. The CDR3 extends over 15 amino acids. CDR3 DNA: TGTGCCAGCAGCTTCAGCCGGGTGGGTTCCTACGAGCAGTACTTC. It encodes CASSFSRVGSYEQYF. Together with reference TRBV11-2 and TRBJ2-7, the CDR3 gives the full variable domain: EAGVAQSPRYKIIEKRQSVAFWCNPISGHATLYWYQQILGQGPKLLIQFQNNGVVDDSQLPKDRFSAERLKGVDSTLKIQPAKLEDSAVYLCASSFSRVGSYEQYFGPGTRLTVT.

The chain joins TRBV28 to TRBJ1-5; no firm D call. This CDR3 contains 16 residues. CDR1 MDHEN and CDR2 SYDVKM come from the germline V gene. V lost 6 bases and J 2 bases, leaving 17 bases between the germline ends. CDR3 region: CASSYTYPGGNQPQHF. CDR3 coding DNA: TGTGCCAGCAGCTATACATACCCTGGGGGCAATCAGCCCCAGCATTTT.

V gene TRBV6-5 combines with J gene TRBJ2-1; possibly TRBD1 for D (6 bases). CDR1 MNHEY and CDR2 SVGAGI come from the germline V gene. The V end lost 5 bases, the J end lost 6 bases, and 14 bases lay between the germline ends. The CDR3 sequence is 14 residues long. The CDR3 region has the DNA TGTGCCAGCAGTACCGCCACAGGGTCCAATGAGCAGTTCTTC. This sequence encodes CASSTATGSNEQFF.

This clone was seen once. This chain links TRBV7-2 with TRBJ2-7, with no clear D. The CDR3 is 16 residues long. Germline CDR1 reads SGHTA; CDR2 reads FQGNSA. V was trimmed by 7 bases and J by 0 bases, leaving 19 bases between them. This CDR3 is CASTLSTGISSYEQYF. The CDR3 DNA is TGTGCCAGCACCCTCTCTACCGGTATAAGCTCCTACGAGCAGTACTTC.

The chain uses TRBV11-2 and TRBJ2-7; perhaps D is TRBD1 or TRBD2 (6 bases each). V was cut by 6 bases and J by 3 bases, with 18 bases left in between. The germline V gene has CDR1 SGHAT and CDR2 FQNNGV. This CDR3 has 15 residues. The CDR3 here is CASRTGGPPDYEQYF. CDR3 sequence (DNA): TGTGCCAGCAGAACCGGGGGCCCCCCCGACTACGAGCAGTACTTC.

This clone turned up a few times. The rearrangement uses TRBV6-5 and TRBJ2-5; tentative D call: TRBD2 (6 bases). With 4 bases removed from V and 3 bases from J, the gap between germline ends came to 9 bases. CDR1 is MNHEY and CDR2 is SVGAGI in the germline V gene. The CDR3 runs 13 residues. CDR3 nucleotide sequence: TGTGCCAGCAGTTTCCGCGGGGAAGAGACCCAGTACTTC. It translates to CASSFRGEETQYF.

The V call is TRBV27, the J call TRBJ2-7, with D unclear. This CDR3 spans 13 amino acids. Per germline, CDR1 MNHEY and CDR2 SMNVEV (reference sequence). V was clipped by 2 bases and J by 0 bases, with 5 bases between them. CDR3 in amino acids: CASSLKVSYEQYF. In DNA form, the CDR3 reads TGTGCCAGCAGTTTAAAAGTCTCCTACGAGCAGTACTTC.

This chain uses TRBV6-6 with TRBJ2-7; D assignment may be TRBD1 or TRBD2 (5 bases each). Between the trimmed V and J ends, which lost 8 bases and 0 bases, there was a span of 14 bases. Germline assignment: CDR1 MNHNY and CDR2 SVGAGI (reference sequence). This CDR3 spans 14 amino acids. In DNA form, the CDR3 reads TGTGCCAGCCGACCACCGGGACCCTCCTACGAGCAGTACTTC. Translated, it gives CASRPPGPSYEQYF.

The chain is built from TRBV25-1 and TRBJ2-6, with D possibly TRBD1 on 5 matching bases. The CDR3 contains 18 residues. CDR1 and CDR2 (germline): MGHDK, SYGVNS. The ends were cut back, 0 bases at V and 0 bases at J, with 12 bases in the middle. The CDR3 bases are TGTGCCAGCAGTGAATATGGGCAGGGCAGCTCTGGGGCCAACGTCCTGACTTTC. This codes for CASSEYGQGSSGANVLTF.

The chain links TRBV7-8 to TRBJ1-4; TRBD1 might be the D (6 bases). The V end was cut by 5 bases, the J end by 7 bases, with 14 bases between. The CDR3 spans 14 residues. The germline V gene has CDR1 SGHVS and CDR2 FQNEAQ. CDR3: CASSQQGRAEKLFF. The DNA for the CDR3 is TGTGCCAGCAGCCAACAGGGTAGGGCTGAAAAACTGTTTTTT.

The chain has TRBV6-1 and TRBJ1-2; D is perhaps TRBD1 (6 bases). The V end was cut by 6 bases, the J end by 13 bases, with 21 bases between. This CDR3 contains 13 residues. Germline V gives CDR1 MNHNS, CDR2 SASEGT. CDR3 loop: CASSPEPGALSTF. CDR3 nucleotides: TGTGCCAGCAGCCCTGAACCAGGGGCCTTGTCCACCTTC.

J is TRBJ2-2 and V is TRBV7-8; the D gene is possibly TRBD2 (5 bases). The germline gives CDR1 SGHVS, CDR2 FQNEAQ. V was shortened by 5 bases and J by 1 base, with 11 bases between the two germline ends. This CDR3 comprises 15 residues. The CDR3 protein is CASSITSGNTGELFF. CDR3 coding DNA: TGTGCCAGCAGCATAACCAGCGGGAACACCGGGGAGCTGTTTTTT.